The 12 T cell receptor beta chains listed next were all sequenced from one sample in a study of blood T cell repertoires in COVID-19. The method was immunoSEQ multiplex PCR; TCRdb's version includes in-frame clones alone and lacks a portion of them. The table lists approximately 250,000 clones, around four fifths of them singletons. The source material was PBMCs or T cells enriched from blood (not recorded which). Source of these receptors: a young man with acute COVID-19.

The chain carries TRBV5-4 and TRBJ1-2, with 7 bases aligning to TRBD1. CDR1 SGHNT and CDR2 YYREEE come from the germline V gene (reference sequence). The CDR3 contains 13 residues. The J segment lost 4 bases and the V segment lost 2 bases, leaving 2 bases of the junction unmatched. The DNA for the CDR3 is TGTGCCAGCAGCTTAGCAGGGGGCTATGGCTACACCTTC. It is translated as CASSLAGGYGYTF.

V and J are TRBV6-5 and TRBJ2-7; unclear D gene. Germline V gene sequence: CDR1 MNHEY, CDR2 SVGAGI. Trimming removed 3 bases from V and 6 bases from J, with 6 bases in between. This CDR3 comprises 11 residues. The DNA of the CDR3 is TGTGCCAGCAGTTATTACGGCGAGCAGTACGTC. Amino acids: CASSYYGEQYV.

This clone appeared a single time. The chain recombines TRBV28 with TRBJ1-5; 10 nucleotides agree with TRBD1. In germline, CDR1 is MDHEN, CDR2 SYDVKM. The V segment lost 5 bases and the J segment 3 bases; nucleotides outside the gene matches: 7. This CDR3 region has 16 residues. The CDR3 DNA reads TGTGCCAGCAGTAGTCCCGGGACAGGGGTCAATCAGCCCCAGCATTTT. Its protein is CASSSPGTGVNQPQHF.

The V call is TRBV5-4, the J call TRBJ2-1; a weak D match, TRBD1 (6 bases). The CDR3 totals 16 residues. Germline V CDR1 and CDR2: SGHNT, YYREEE (reference sequence). V dropped 4 bases and J dropped 0 bases, with 14 bases sitting between them. As DNA, the CDR3 is TGTGCCAGCAGCGGGACAACCCTGAGCTCCTACAATGAGCAGTTCTTC. Translating it yields CASSGTTLSSYNEQFF.

V and J are TRBV28 and TRBJ2-7; a possible D gene is TRBD2 (6 bases). The V and J ends lost 5 bases and 3 bases respectively, with 14 bases between them. Germline V gives CDR1 MDHEN, CDR2 SYDVKM. The CDR3 covers 14 residues. The CDR3 DNA sequence: TGTGCCAGCAGTATATCCCCCGGGGGCTACGAGCAGTACGTC. Amino acids: CASSISPGGYEQYV.

Comment on this clone: Relative to the germline gene, one junction end is altered; a read error may explain this. This chain connects TRBV5-1 to TRBJ1-1; no definite D call. CDR1 is SGHRS and CDR2 is YFSETQ in the germline V gene. The CDR3 totals 20 residues. CDR3 protein: CASSLARGIPEGDLNTEAFF. The CDR3 nucleotides are TGTGCCAGCAGCTTGGCCCGTGGGATCCCTGAGGGAGATTTGAACACTGAAGCTTTCTTT.

The chain has TRBV7-9 and TRBJ1-2; no firm D call. Germline CDR1 and CDR2: SEHNR and FQNEAQ (reference sequence). This CDR3 comprises 14 residues. Trimming stripped 5 bases from V and 4 bases from J, with 14 bases between. CDR3 bases: TGTGCCAGCAGCCCCTCTTTGCCGGGCTATGGCTACACCTTC. Its translation is CASSPSLPGYGYTF.

The chain carries TRBV9 and TRBJ2-2; possible D gene TRBD2, 5 bases. Germline V lookup: CDR1 SGDLS, CDR2 YYNGEE. V dropped 6 bases and J dropped 0 bases, with 9 bases sitting between them. This CDR3 comprises 14 residues. The CDR3 bases are TGTGCCAGCACCCGGGGAGCGAACACCGGGGAGCTGTTTTTT. Translating it yields CASTRGANTGELFF.

The V and J genes are TRBV29-1 and TRBJ1-1; perhaps TRBD1 as D (6 bases). Per germline, CDR1 SQVTM and CDR2 ANQGSEA. V was shortened by 7 bases and J by 7 bases, with 13 bases between the two germline ends. This CDR3 spans 11 amino acids. CDR3 loop: CSARGGGEAFF. CDR3 bases: TGCAGCGCTAGGGGGGGCGGTGAAGCTTTCTTT.

The chain couples TRBV28 to TRBJ1-1; D call uncertain. The V end was cut by 10 bases, the J end by 0 bases, with 12 bases between. Germline V CDR1 and CDR2: MDHEN, SYDVKM. This CDR3 is 13 amino acids long. CDR3 protein: CATSFPVNTEAFF. Written as DNA, the CDR3 is TGTGCCACCTCGTTCCCGGTGAACACTGAAGCTTTCTTT.

The chain employs TRBV5-6 and TRBJ1-6, with TRBD1 matching 7 bases. The CDR3 sequence is 16 residues long. In germline, CDR1 is SGHDT, CDR2 YYEEEE. Trimming took 6 bases from V and 7 from J; bases not matched to a gene: 13. The CDR3 region has the DNA TGTGCCAGCACCTTATCGACAGGGAAGGACAATTCACCCCTCCACTTT. It is translated as CASTLSTGKDNSPLHF.

V usage is TRBV27 and J usage is TRBJ1-3; D unclear. V was shortened by 8 bases and J by 0 bases, with 17 bases between the two germline ends. The germline V gene encodes CDR1 MNHEY and CDR2 SMNVEV (reference sequence). This CDR3 is 16 amino acids long. The CDR3 protein is CASRSGSFPSGNTIYF. The CDR3 DNA reads as TGTGCCAGCCGTTCCGGGTCATTCCCCTCTGGAAACACCATATATTTT.